The rows below give T cell receptor beta chains drawn from one sample of a study of shared clonotypes between healthy human individuals. Repertoires were generated with immunoSEQ multiplex PCR, while TCRdb's copy carries only in-frame clones and drops some. The top ten hold approximately 2% of the sample, which has 730,000 or so clones, roughly 70% seen once. Sequencing used memory CD4+ T cells sorted from blood. The receptor set was obtained from a woman aged 30 to 39 in good health. Both conserved end residues are part of each CDR3. The D gene is left open where the match is weak. The size entry is marked missing in some rows and otherwise reads once, few, many or a size class.

d_gene: TRBD2
j_gene: TRBJ2-1
v_gene: TRBV2
abundance: .
CDR3aa: CASSPSGNSYNEQFF
CDR3nt: TGTGCCAGCAGTCCTAGCGGGAACTCCTACAATGAGCAGTTCTTC

d_gene: TRBD1
j_gene: TRBJ2-1
v_gene: TRBV18
abundance: .
CDR3aa: CASSPGQGEYNEQFF
CDR3nt: TGTGCCAGCTCACCCGGACAGGGTGAATACAATGAGCAGTTCTTC

d_gene: .
j_gene: TRBJ2-3
v_gene: TRBV19
abundance: .
CDR3aa: CASSIKGFLGDTQYF
CDR3nt: TGTGCCAGTAGTATTAAGGGTTTTCTAGGAGATACGCAGTATTTT

d_gene: .
j_gene: TRBJ2-6
v_gene: TRBV18
abundance: .
CDR3aa: CASSPSQGGLSSGANVLTF
CDR3nt: TGTGCCAGCTCACCGTCCCAGGGGGGCCTATCGTCGGGGGCCAACGTCCTGACTTTC

d_gene: .
j_gene: TRBJ1-4
v_gene: TRBV2
abundance: .
CDR3aa: CASSTRATNEKLFF
CDR3nt: TGTGCCAGCAGTACGAGAGCAACTAATGAAAAACTGTTTTTT

d_gene: .
j_gene: TRBJ2-5
v_gene: TRBV5-4
abundance: .
CDR3aa: CASSRSGTLAKETQYF
CDR3nt: TGTGCCAGCAGCCGGTCCGGGACACTCGCCAAAGAGACCCAGTACTTC

d_gene: .
j_gene: TRBJ1-2
v_gene: TRBV29-1
abundance: .
CDR3aa: CSVTVGGSYGYTF
CDR3nt: TGCAGCGTTACCGTGGGGGGGAGCTATGGCTACACCTTC

d_gene: .
j_gene: TRBJ2-2
v_gene: TRBV18
abundance: .
CDR3aa: CASSPRQDLDTGELFF
CDR3nt: TGTGCCAGCTCACCGCGGCAGGACTTGGACACCGGGGAGCTGTTTTTT

d_gene: TRBD1
j_gene: TRBJ2-2
v_gene: TRBV28
abundance: .
CDR3aa: CASSPGDRETGELFF
CDR3nt: TGTGCCAGCAGTCCCGGGGACAGGGAGACCGGGGAGCTGTTTTTT

d_gene: .
j_gene: TRBJ1-1
v_gene: TRBV7-9
abundance: .
CDR3aa: CASSLLEVTEAFF
CDR3nt: TGTGCCAGCAGCTTACTCGAGGTCACTGAAGCTTTCTTT

d_gene: TRBD1
j_gene: TRBJ1-2
v_gene: TRBV19
abundance: .
CDR3aa: CASSGTGGWYGYTF
CDR3nt: TGTGCCAGTAGTGGGACAGGGGGCTGGTATGGCTACACCTTC

d_gene: .
j_gene: TRBJ2-1
v_gene: TRBV5-1
abundance: .
CDR3aa: CASRFAETYNEQFF
CDR3nt: TGCGCCAGCAGGTTTGCGGAGACCTACAATGAGCAGTTCTTC

d_gene: .
j_gene: TRBJ1-1
v_gene: TRBV9
abundance: .
CDR3aa: CASSVGFGALTEAFF
CDR3nt: TGTGCCAGCAGCGTAGGTTTTGGAGCACTAACTGAAGCTTTCTTT

d_gene: .
j_gene: TRBJ2-7
v_gene: TRBV6-1
abundance: .
CDR3aa: CASSESGEQYF
CDR3nt: TGTGCCAGCAGTGAATCCGGCGAGCAGTACTTC

d_gene: .
j_gene: TRBJ2-2
v_gene: TRBV2
abundance: .
CDR3aa: CASTRLQNTGELFF
CDR3nt: TGTGCCAGCACCCGACTCCAGAACACCGGGGAGCTGTTTTTT

d_gene: TRBD2
j_gene: TRBJ2-5
v_gene: TRBV5-1
abundance: .
CDR3aa: CASSRTQLAGVETQYF
CDR3nt: TGCGCCAGCAGCCGAACCCAACTAGCGGGAGTTGAGACCCAGTACTTC

d_gene: TRBD1
j_gene: TRBJ1-1
v_gene: TRBV29-1
abundance: .
CDR3aa: CSVAQGEWTEAFF
CDR3nt: TGCAGCGTTGCTCAGGGGGAGTGGACTGAAGCTTTCTTT

d_gene: TRBD2
j_gene: TRBJ2-5
v_gene: TRBV19
abundance: .
CDR3aa: CASTTGTSGQETQYF
CDR3nt: TGTGCCAGTACTACCGGGACTAGCGGCCAAGAGACCCAGTACTTC

d_gene: TRBD1
j_gene: TRBJ2-2
v_gene: TRBV19
abundance: many
CDR3aa: CASTGDRGSGELFF
CDR3nt: TGTGCCAGTACCGGGGACAGGGGTTCCGGGGAGCTGTTTTTT

d_gene: .
j_gene: TRBJ2-7
v_gene: TRBV6-5
abundance: .
CDR3aa: CASSYSRGSEQYF
CDR3nt: TGTGCCAGCAGTTACTCGAGAGGTTCCGAGCAGTACTTC

d_gene: .
j_gene: TRBJ1-4
v_gene: TRBV2
abundance: few
CDR3aa: CASSDPGQGLSNEKLFF
CDR3nt: TGTGCCAGCAGTGACCCGGGGCAGGGCTTATCTAATGAAAAACTGTTTTTT

d_gene: .
j_gene: TRBJ2-5
v_gene: TRBV11-2
abundance: few
CDR3aa: CASSLMGRGEETQYF
CDR3nt: TGTGCCAGCAGCTTAATGGGTAGGGGAGAAGAGACCCAGTACTTC

d_gene: TRBD2
j_gene: TRBJ2-7
v_gene: TRBV14
abundance: many
CDR3aa: CASSQDYATSGSTLSYEQYF
CDR3nt: TGTGCCAGCAGCCAAGATTACGCGACTAGCGGGAGCACCCTTTCTTACGAGCAGTACTTC

d_gene: TRBD1
j_gene: TRBJ2-5
v_gene: TRBV18
abundance: .
CDR3aa: CASSRDRVEETQYF
CDR3nt: TGTGCCAGCTCCCGTGACAGGGTGGAAGAGACCCAGTACTTC

d_gene: .
j_gene: TRBJ2-5
v_gene: TRBV19
abundance: .
CDR3aa: CASNQGHPKETQYF
CDR3nt: TGTGCCAGTAATCAGGGACATCCTAAAGAGACCCAGTACTTC

d_gene: TRBD2
j_gene: TRBJ2-3
v_gene: TRBV4-1
abundance: .
CDR3aa: CASSQGLAVHSTDTQYF
CDR3nt: TGCGCCAGCAGCCAAGGGCTAGCGGTCCACAGCACAGATACGCAGTATTTT

d_gene: TRBD1
j_gene: TRBJ1-3
v_gene: TRBV6-6
abundance: .
CDR3aa: CASRDQQGVSGNTIYF
CDR3nt: TGTGCCAGCAGGGATCAACAGGGGGTGTCTGGAAACACCATATATTTT

d_gene: .
j_gene: TRBJ1-1
v_gene: TRBV10-2
abundance: few
CDR3aa: CASSVPSGAEAFF
CDR3nt: TGCGCCAGCAGTGTGCCTTCAGGGGCTGAAGCTTTCTTT